This passage covers 5 T cell receptor beta chains from one sample sequenced in a study of blood T cell repertoires in COVID-19. Some clones are missing from TCRdb's copy, which holds only in-frame ones; the method was immunoSEQ multiplex PCR. The table records about 240,000 clones, 86% of them present only once. The specimen was peripheral blood. These receptors originate from a woman between 45 and 60 years old with COVID-19, enrolled during active disease.

The chain is built from TRBV5-5 and TRBJ2-7; D unresolved. Deletions cut 0 bases from V and 1 base from J, with 8 bases between. The germline V gene encodes CDR1 SGHKS and CDR2 YYEKEE (reference sequence). This CDR3 comprises 14 residues. The CDR3 coding sequence is TGTGCCAGCAGCTTGGCCTCCGTTTCCTACGAGCAGTACTTC. Residues: CASSLASVSYEQYF.

This clone was counted a single time. The chain combines TRBV27 with TRBJ1-2, with 7 bases identical to TRBD1. CDR3 length: 13 amino acids. Germline CDR1 is MNHEY and CDR2 is SMNVEV (reference sequence). V trimming: 3 bases; J trimming: 6 bases; junction bases outside the gene matches: 4. The CDR3 sequence is CASSLTGLHGYTF. For the CDR3, the DNA is TGTGCCAGCAGTTTGACAGGGCTTCATGGCTACACCTTC.

The chain uses TRBV5-1 and TRBJ2-1; D gene unclear. V lost 0 bases and J 7 bases, leaving 5 bases between the germline ends. The CDR3 loop spans 12 amino acids. Germline CDR1 and CDR2: SGHRS and YFSETQ. CDR3 loop: CASSLARNEQFF. Here the CDR3 DNA reads TGCGCCAGCAGCTTGGCGCGGAATGAGCAGTTCTTC. Full variable domain (missing parts from reference TRBV5-1 and TRBJ2-1): KAGVTQTPRYLIKTRGQQVTLSCSPISGHRSVSWYQQTPGQGLQFLFEYFSETQRNKGNFPGRFSGRQFSNSRSEMNVSTLELGDSALYLCASSLARNEQFFGPGTRLTVL.

The chain has TRBV2 and TRBJ1-5, with TRBD1 as a possible D gene (6 bases). Germline CDR1 reads SNHLY; CDR2 reads FYNNEI. This CDR3 comprises 16 residues. V dropped 0 bases and J dropped 7 bases, with 16 bases sitting between them. CDR3 amino acids: CASSEAMGGTRQPQHF. The CDR3 DNA reads TGTGCCAGCAGTGAAGCGATGGGGGGGACAAGACAGCCCCAGCATTTT.

The chain links TRBV6-6 to TRBJ2-7, with D perhaps matching TRBD2 (6 bases). The germline CDR1 and CDR2 sequences are MNHNY and SVGAGI (reference sequence). V dropped 10 bases and J dropped 4 bases, with 20 bases sitting between them. The CDR3 runs 14 residues. The chain's CDR3 is CATSQDYLVYEQYF. DNA of the CDR3: TGTGCCACTTCCCAGGACTATTTGGTTTACGAGCAGTACTTC.